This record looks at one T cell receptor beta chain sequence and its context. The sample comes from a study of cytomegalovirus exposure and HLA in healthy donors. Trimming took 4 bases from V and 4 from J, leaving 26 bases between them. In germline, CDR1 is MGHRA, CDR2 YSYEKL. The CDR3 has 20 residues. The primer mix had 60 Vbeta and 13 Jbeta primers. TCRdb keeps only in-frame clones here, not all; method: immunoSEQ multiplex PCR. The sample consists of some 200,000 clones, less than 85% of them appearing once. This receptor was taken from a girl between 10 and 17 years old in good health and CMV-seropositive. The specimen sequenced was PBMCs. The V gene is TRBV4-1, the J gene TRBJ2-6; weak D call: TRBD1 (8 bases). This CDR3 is CASSLRRDRPPSGGANVLTF. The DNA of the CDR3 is TGCGCCAGCAGCCTCCGCCGGGACAGGCCTCCTAGCGGAGGGGCCAACGTCCTGACTTTC.